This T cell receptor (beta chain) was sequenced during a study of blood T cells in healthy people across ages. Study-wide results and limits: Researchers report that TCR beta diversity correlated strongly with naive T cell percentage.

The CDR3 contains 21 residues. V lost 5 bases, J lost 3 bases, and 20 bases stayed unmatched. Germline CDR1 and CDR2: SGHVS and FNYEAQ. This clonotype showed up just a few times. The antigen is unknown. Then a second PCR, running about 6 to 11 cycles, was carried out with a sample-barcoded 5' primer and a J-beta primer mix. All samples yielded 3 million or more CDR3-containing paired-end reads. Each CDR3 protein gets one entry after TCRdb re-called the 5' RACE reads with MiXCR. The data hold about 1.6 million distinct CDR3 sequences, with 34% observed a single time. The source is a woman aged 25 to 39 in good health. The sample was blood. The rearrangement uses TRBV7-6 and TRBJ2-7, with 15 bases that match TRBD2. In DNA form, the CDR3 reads TGTGCCAGCAGCCCAGGAAGCCGGACTAGCGGGGGGGCCGTTAAACTCTACGAGCAGTACTTC. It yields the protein CASSPGSRTSGGAVKLYEQYF.